A single sample is the source of the 26 T cell receptor beta chains below, sequenced in a study of OX40 agonist ivuxolimab in advanced cancers. Produced via immunoSEQ multiplex PCR; TCRdb's table is partial and in-frame only. The data contain roughly 5,100 clones, about three fifths of them singletons. The source was CD4+ or CD8+ T cells sorted from blood, collected in a trial of the OX40 agonist ivuxolimab. These receptors were obtained from an adult with an advanced solid tumor such as melanoma, head and neck, liver or kidney cancer.

As regards this clone: A junction boundary mismatches the germline segment, possibly from a read error. V usage is TRBV7-7 and J usage is TRBJ2-5; D is uncertain. This CDR3 is 14 amino acids long. From germline, CDR1 is SSHAT and CDR2 FNYEAQ (reference sequence). CDR3 DNA sequence: TGTGCTAGCAGCTTCGGCCCCCCTGGGGAGACCCAGTACTTC. Its protein is CASSFGPPGETQYF.

This clone was counted only a few times. This sequence joins TRBV6-1 and TRBJ2-7; TRBD2 matches at 7 bases. Germline V gene sequence: CDR1 MNHNS, CDR2 SASEGT. V was clipped by 3 bases and J by 4 bases; unmatched bases: 6. This CDR3 region has 14 residues. For the CDR3, the DNA is TGTGCCAGCAGTGATATTGGGAGGGCATACGAGCAGTACTTC. Translation gives CASSDIGRAYEQYF.

In this sample, this clone is large. The chain is built from TRBV15 and TRBJ2-7; 11 bases fit TRBD2. Trimming removed 5 bases from V and 7 bases from J; junction bases left unmatched: 4. This CDR3 is 13 amino acids long. Germline CDR1 is LNHNV and CDR2 is YYDKDF (reference sequence). In DNA, the CDR3 is TGTGCCACCAGCCTACTAGCGGGGGAAGAGCAGTACTTC. Translated: CATSLLAGEEQYF.

The V and J genes are TRBV27 and TRBJ2-1, with a tentative D call TRBD2 (6 bases). The CDR3 has 14 residues. Germline lookup yields CDR1 MNHEY and CDR2 SMNVEV (reference sequence). The ends were cut back, 6 bases at V and 6 bases at J, with 15 bases in the middle. This chain's CDR3 is CASRRDFTSNEQFF. The CDR3 DNA is TGTGCCAGCAGGAGGGACTTTACATCCAATGAGCAGTTCTTC.

The V gene is TRBV4-1, the J gene TRBJ2-7; 9 nucleotides agree with TRBD1. Germline CDR1 is MGHRA and CDR2 is YSYEKL. The CDR3 sequence is 15 residues long. V lost 0 bases to trimming and J lost 2 bases; unmatched junction nucleotides: 2. CDR3 region: CASSQDDRGTYEQYF. In nucleotides, the CDR3 is TGCGCCAGCAGCCAAGACGACAGGGGGACCTACGAGCAGTACTTC.

V usage is TRBV5-1 and J usage is TRBJ1-6; the match to TRBD1 covers 8 bases. V shed 10 bases and J 7 bases; nucleotides not matched to a gene: 4. The germline V gene encodes CDR1 SGHRS and CDR2 YFSETQ. The CDR3 contains 12 residues. CDR3 coding DNA: TGCGCCTCCGGGACAGGAAATTCACCCCTCCACTTT. Amino acids: CASGTGNSPLHF.

The chain has TRBV19 and TRBJ2-2; D assignment may be TRBD1 or TRBD2 (5 bases each). CDR3 length equals 15 residues. From germline, CDR1 is LNHDA and CDR2 SQIVND (reference sequence). Trimming shortened V by 5 bases and J by 3 bases, and 13 bases separated the two germline ends. CDR3 coding DNA: TGTGCCAGTAGTCCGGAGGACACCTACACCGGGGAGCTGTTTTTT. Amino acids: CASSPEDTYTGELFF. Combining the CDR3 with reference TRBV19 and TRBJ2-2 gives the whole variable domain DGGITQSPKYLFRKEGQNVTLSCEQNLNHDAMYWYRQDPGQGLRLIYYSQIVNDFQKGDIAEGYSVSREKKESFPLTVTSAQKNPTAFYLCASSPEDTYTGELFFGEGSRLTVL.

A few counts support this clone. The junction shows a germline mismatch at one end, possibly a read error. The genes are TRBV7-7 and TRBJ2-5; D is perhaps TRBD1 (6 bases). Germline CDR1 and CDR2: SSHAT and FNYEAQ (reference sequence). This CDR3 region has 13 residues. The CDR3 protein is CASSRWTEETQYF. The CDR3 nucleotides are TGTGCTAGCAGCCGTTGGACAGAAGAGACCCAGTACTTC.

The chain employs TRBV6-6 and TRBJ2-2; 9 bases map to TRBD1. The CDR3 contains 15 residues. Germline trimming cut 6 bases from V and 3 bases from J; bases unmatched to any gene: 5. Germline loops: CDR1 MNHNY, CDR2 SVGAGI (reference sequence). CDR3 in DNA: TGTGCCAGCAGACGACAGGGGGGGTACACCGGGGAGCTGTTTTTT. Translation gives CASRRQGGYTGELFF.

The V call is TRBV5-6, the J call TRBJ2-1; perhaps D is TRBD1 or TRBD2 (5 bases each). The CDR3 length is 15 residues. Germline V gives CDR1 SGHDT, CDR2 YYEEEE. V lost 2 bases and J 5 bases, leaving 14 bases between the germline ends. This chain's CDR3 is CASSFAGTDNNEQFF. For the CDR3, the DNA is TGTGCCAGCAGCTTCGCCGGGACGGATAACAATGAGCAGTTCTTC.

This clone came up once. The gene calls are TRBV27 and TRBJ1-1; no clear D gene. The length of the CDR3 is 11 residues. Trimming pared 10 bases from V and 6 bases from J, leaving 12 bases between. CDR1 and CDR2 from the germline V gene are MNHEY and SMNVEV (reference sequence). In DNA, the CDR3 is TGTGCCACCTATCGGTGGCCTGAAGCTTTCTTT. Residues: CATYRWPEAFF.

The chain joins TRBV7-8 to TRBJ2-1; a weak D match, TRBD1 (5 bases). The CDR3 loop spans 15 amino acids. V dropped 1 base and J dropped 7 bases, with 14 bases sitting between them. Germline assignment: CDR1 SGHVS and CDR2 FQNEAQ. The CDR3 sequence: CASSLGQGLMNEQFF. The CDR3 DNA reads TGTGCCAGCAGCTTAGGGCAGGGCTTGATGAATGAGCAGTTCTTC.

In this sample, this clone turned up a few times. The J gene is TRBJ2-3, the V gene TRBV19; D is unclear. V lost 1 base to trimming and J lost 4 bases, with 15 bases between them. The CDR3 consists of 16 residues. Germline lookup yields CDR1 LNHDA and CDR2 SQIVND (reference sequence). The CDR3 nucleotides are TGTGCCAGTAGTATAGGAAAGGGTCTTTGGTCAGATACGCAGTATTTT. Protein product: CASSIGKGLWSDTQYF.

This clone was counted between two and nine times. This chain joins TRBV7-8 and TRBJ1-1, with TRBD1 as a possible D gene (5 bases). V shed 5 bases and J shed 5 bases, with 18 bases lying between them. Germline CDR1 reads SGHVS; CDR2 reads FQNEAQ. The CDR3 is 15 amino acids. This CDR3 reads CASSLSDGGGTEAFF. As DNA, the CDR3 is TGTGCCAGCAGCCTTAGCGACGGCGGGGGGACTGAAGCTTTCTTT.

This clone was found many times. The chain has TRBV7-9 and TRBJ1-6; D may be TRBD1 (6 bases). V gave up 5 bases and J gave up 7 bases, with 15 bases separating them. The CDR3 extends over 15 amino acids. The germline CDR1 and CDR2 sequences are SEHNR and FQNEAQ (reference sequence). The CDR3 DNA reads TGTGCCAGCAGCGCCCCAGACAGGCAGAATTCACCCCTCCACTTT. Its protein product is CASSAPDRQNSPLHF.

The V gene is TRBV7-7, the J gene TRBJ2-7, with D perhaps TRBD2 (5 bases). CDR3 length equals 15 residues. The germline gives CDR1 SSHAT, CDR2 FNYEAQ (reference sequence). The CDR3 DNA reads TGTGCTACCGTCCAACCTCGGGATTTCTCCTACGAGCAGTACTTC. Amino acid sequence: CATVQPRDFSYEQYF.

This clone was observed a few times. This chain connects TRBV29-1 to TRBJ1-1, with D uncertain. The germline gives CDR1 SQVTM, CDR2 ANQGSEA. V lost 3 bases and J lost 0, with 5 bases in between. The CDR3 spans 12 residues. For the CDR3, the DNA is TGCAGCGTTGATCAGTTGAACACTGAAGCTTTCTTT. Its translation is CSVDQLNTEAFF. Based on the CDR3 plus reference TRBV29-1 and TRBJ1-1, the full variable domain is SAVISQKPSRDICQRGTSLTIQCQVDSQVTMMFWYRQQPGQSLTLIATANQGSEATYESGFVIDKFPISRPNLTFSTLTVSNMSPEDSSIYLCSVDQLNTEAFFGQGTRLTVV.

The V and J genes are TRBV5-1 and TRBJ1-1; D remains unclear. The CDR3 is made up of 14 amino acids. Between the trimmed V and J ends, which lost 2 bases and 10 bases, there was a span of 18 bases. The germline gives CDR1 SGHRS, CDR2 YFSETQ. In DNA form, the CDR3 reads TGCGCCAGCAGCTTTTTAGACGGGCCAAGTCGAGCTTTCTTT. It encodes CASSFLDGPSRAFF.

This chain links TRBV4-3 with TRBJ1-1; D gene uncertain. CDR1 is LGHNA and CDR2 is YSLEER in the germline V gene. V gave up 0 bases and J gave up 11 bases, with 16 bases separating them. CDR3 length: 14 residues. This CDR3 is CASSQDLTTRNAFF. The CDR3 DNA is TGCGCCAGCAGCCAAGATCTGACTACCCGGAACGCTTTCTTT.

This clone occurred a few times. This rearrangement joins TRBV13 to TRBJ1-2; 8 bases fit TRBD1. Germline CDR1 PRHDT, CDR2 FYEKMQ (reference sequence). J lost 6 bases, V lost 0 bases, and 9 bases had no gene match. This CDR3 is 16 amino acids long. The CDR3 loop reads CASSLGPDRGLNGYTF. The CDR3 DNA reads TGTGCCAGCAGCTTAGGGCCCGACAGGGGATTAAATGGCTACACCTTC.

The chain links TRBV19 to TRBJ1-5; tentative D call: TRBD1 (6 bases). Between the trimmed V and J ends, which lost 7 bases and 5 bases, there was a span of 9 bases. The CDR3 totals 12 residues. Germline loops: CDR1 LNHDA, CDR2 SQIVND (reference sequence). CDR3 sequence (DNA): TGTGCCAGTACCACAGGGTATCAGCCCCAGCATTTT. Its translation: CASTTGYQPQHF.

V gene TRBV2 combines with J gene TRBJ2-7; D may match TRBD1 or TRBD2 (6 bases each). This CDR3 spans 14 amino acids. V was clipped by 4 bases and J by 2 bases, with 12 bases between them. In germline, CDR1 is SNHLY, CDR2 FYNNEI. The CDR3 reads CASSGRDTTYEQYF. CDR3 sequence (DNA): TGTGCCAGCAGTGGGCGGGACACGACCTACGAGCAGTACTTC.

A few counts support this clone. J is TRBJ2-7 and V is TRBV19; D not certain. Germline V gene lookup returns CDR1 LNHDA and CDR2 SQIVND (reference sequence). There are 13 residues in the CDR3. The V end was cut by 3 bases, the J end by 3 bases, with 9 bases between. DNA for the CDR3: TGTGCCAGTAGTATGGGCAGAGTCTACGAGCAGTACTTC. As protein: CASSMGRVYEQYF.

This clone has more than one count but fewer than ten. The chain combines TRBV28 with TRBJ2-2, with TRBD1 matching over 8 bases. V was pared by 5 bases and J by 4 bases, with 9 bases of the junction left unmatched. The CDR3 is 16 amino acids. In germline, CDR1 is MDHEN, CDR2 SYDVKM. The CDR3 bases are TGTGCCAGCAGTAATCCGCGACAGGGGCGCACCGGGGAGCTGTTTTTT. This sequence encodes CASSNPRQGRTGELFF.

V usage is TRBV28 and J usage is TRBJ2-3; 10 bases match TRBD2. Trimming removed 3 bases from V and 5 bases from J; junction bases left unmatched: 14. The CDR3 has 18 amino acids. Germline assignment: CDR1 MDHEN and CDR2 SYDVKM. CDR3 protein: CASSFQLGAGGPQDTQYF. The CDR3 coding sequence is TGTGCCAGCAGTTTTCAGTTGGGAGCGGGGGGGCCTCAAGATACGCAGTATTTT. Full variable domain (rest looked up from reference TRBV28 and TRBJ2-3): DVKVTQSSRYLVKRTGEKVFLECVQDMDHENMFWYRQDPGLGLRLIYFSYDVKMKEKGDIPEGYSVSREKKERFSLILESASTNQTSMYLCASSFQLGAGGPQDTQYFGPGTRLTVL.

This clone was seen more than once but under ten times. The V call is TRBV5-1, the J call TRBJ1-1; TRBD1 aligns across 12 bases. Germline V gives CDR1 SGHRS, CDR2 YFSETQ. Germline trimming cut 0 bases from V and 4 bases from J; bases unmatched to any gene: 10. This CDR3 comprises 18 residues. The CDR3: CASSLGPGQGARGTEAFF. CDR3 DNA sequence: TGCGCCAGCAGCTTGGGTCCGGGACAGGGGGCGCGGGGCACTGAAGCTTTCTTT.